This entry features one TCR beta chain sequence. What it recognizes is unknown. Primers for the PCR totalled 60 Vbeta and 13 Jbeta. Per the original methods: An analysis performed later counted 60 million to 90 million unique TCR beta chains (roughly 10 million of them shared). Only in-frame clones appear in the TCRdb table, and some are missing; sequencing was by immunoSEQ multiplex PCR. The V and J calls and the clone size are those of that table, but D and trimming were determined from the DNA. The table records 200,000 to 300,000 clones, 84% of them present only once. Unmatched junction bases numbered 8, after V lost 5 bases and J lost 5 bases. Germline V CDR1 and CDR2: MNHNS, SASEGT. The CDR3 is made up of 14 amino acids. This sample is drawn from a study of cytomegalovirus exposure and HLA in healthy donors. On the study more broadly: Falling in the Caucasian-associated ancestry cluster were about 83% of approximately 410 genotyped donors.

Regarding the study as a whole: The classifier reportedly diagnosed cytomegalovirus status with high specificity and sensitivity. Specificity for CMV antigens was confirmed in vitro for a few of the CMV-associated chains.

Sequencing was done on a sample of PBMCs. The receptor was isolated from a woman aged 40 to 50 in good health and CMV-seropositive. J is TRBJ2-5 and V is TRBV6-1; TRBD1 aligns across 7 bases. CDR3 protein: CASSWRQGSETQYF. In DNA form, the CDR3 reads TGTGCCAGCAGTTGGAGACAGGGATCGGAGACCCAGTACTTC.